Below are 26 T cell receptor beta chains sequenced from a single sample in a study of blood T cells in healthy people across ages. Alongside a J-beta primer mix, a sample-barcoded 5' primer served in a second PCR lasting roughly 7 to 11 cycles. TCRdb ran MiXCR on the 5' RACE reads and lists one entry per CDR3 protein. In the table there are about 1 million distinct CDR3 sequences, less than 50% of which are singletons. The sample was blood. The receptor set was obtained from a woman aged 55-70 years in good health.

The V call is TRBV27, the J call TRBJ2-5; 7 bases are a match to TRBD2. The V gene's germline CDR1 is MNHEY and CDR2 SMNVEV (reference sequence). V lost 3 bases to trimming and J lost 5 bases; unmatched junction nucleotides: 9. This CDR3 has 15 residues. CDR3 nucleotides: TGTGCCAGCAGTTTTGGCGGGAGTATATATGAGACCCAGTACTTC. It codes for CASSFGGSIYETQYF.

This clonotype has just a few counts. V and J are TRBV4-2 and TRBJ2-5; 8 nucleotides align to TRBD2. Germline CDR1 LGHNA, CDR2 YNFKEQ. The CDR3 is 17 amino acids. V was clipped by 1 base and J by 3 bases; unmatched bases: 10. The CDR3 DNA sequence: TGTGCCAGCAGCCAAGGCACATCCGTCGGGAGGGAAGAGACCCAGTACTTC. Residues: CASSQGTSVGREETQYF.

J is TRBJ2-3 and V is TRBV5-1, with unresolved D. Trimming shortened V by 3 bases and J by 6 bases, and 8 bases separated the two germline ends. Looked up from germline, CDR1 is SGHRS and CDR2 is YFSETQ. There are 12 residues in the CDR3. CDR3 sequence: CASSWASDTQYF. In DNA, the CDR3 is TGCGCCAGCAGCTGGGCGTCCGATACGCAGTATTTT.

This clonotype was detected once. The chain is built from TRBV20-1 and TRBJ2-1; TRBD2 matches at 11 bases. This CDR3 has 15 amino acids. With 0 bases clipped from V and 9 bases from J, the junction kept 7 bases outside the gene matches. Germline V gene lookup returns CDR1 DFQATT and CDR2 SNEGSKA (reference sequence). The CDR3 region has the DNA TGCAGTGCTAGAGATAGCGGGAGGGCCAGGCCTGAGCAGTTCTTC. Its protein product is CSARDSGRARPEQFF.

The V and J genes are TRBV15 and TRBJ2-7; D is perhaps TRBD2 (6 bases). The germline gives CDR1 LNHNV, CDR2 YYDKDF (reference sequence). The CDR3 contains 14 residues. The V end lost 0 bases, the J end lost 6 bases, and 12 bases lay between the germline ends. The CDR3 DNA reads TGTGCCACCAGCAGAGATGTTGCGGGGACCGAGCAGTACTTC. Protein: CATSRDVAGTEQYF.

V usage is TRBV12-3 or TRBV12-4 and J usage is TRBJ2-1; D is unresolved. This CDR3 is built from 15 residues. The V end lost 1 base, the J end lost 0 bases, and 7 bases lay between the germline ends. This CDR3 is CASSLVAVSYNEQFF. CDR3 bases: TGTGCCAGCAGTTTAGTGGCAGTCTCCTACAATGAGCAGTTCTTC.

This clonotype was found once. The chain is built from TRBV12-3 or TRBV12-4 and TRBJ2-7; 12 bases are shared with TRBD1. This CDR3 comprises 15 residues. V was clipped by 4 bases and J by 7 bases; unmatched bases: 8. The CDR3 sequence is CASSYTGTGGDEQYF. Written as DNA, the CDR3 is TGTGCCAGCAGTTACACCGGGACAGGGGGCGATGAGCAGTACTTC.

In its sample, this clonotype was seen a few times. V is TRBV29-1 and J is TRBJ1-2, with 8 bases lining up with TRBD1. Germline CDR1 and CDR2: SQVTM and ANQGSEA. The CDR3 sequence is 12 residues long. V dropped 7 bases and J dropped 3; count of bases not matched to a gene: 4. CDR3 loop: CSAVQGDYGYTF. The CDR3 bases are TGCAGCGCCGTACAGGGGGACTATGGCTACACCTTC.

This clonotype has just a few counts. This chain links TRBV5-1 with TRBJ2-3; maybe TRBD1 (6 bases). The germline V gene has CDR1 SGHRS and CDR2 YFSETQ. This CDR3 comprises 16 residues. V was clipped by 0 bases and J by 1 base, with 12 bases between them. DNA for the CDR3: TGCGCCAGCAGCTTGGACGAGACAGGTCGCACAGATACGCAGTATTTT. The encoded protein is CASSLDETGRTDTQYF.

J is TRBJ1-2 and V is TRBV24-1; no definite D call. The V gene's germline CDR1 is KGHDR and CDR2 SFDVKD. The CDR3 loop spans 12 amino acids. Deletions cut 1 base from V and 9 bases from J, with 8 bases between. The CDR3 protein is CATSDFGWSYTF. The CDR3 bases are TGTGCCACCAGTGATTTTGGGTGGAGCTACACCTTC.

This sequence joins TRBV3-1 and TRBJ2-1; 13 positions match TRBD2. The trim removed 4 bases at V and 9 bases at J, leaving 6 bases unmatched. Germline values: CDR1 LGHDT, CDR2 YNNKEL (reference sequence). The CDR3 runs to 15 residues. This CDR3 is CASSPRTSGRFEQFF. The CDR3 DNA is TGTGCCAGCAGCCCACGGACTAGCGGGAGATTTGAGCAGTTCTTC.

The chain joins TRBV9 to TRBJ2-5, with D unresolved. CDR3 length equals 13 residues. Germline V gives CDR1 SGDLS, CDR2 YYNGEE. Trimming took off 4 bases at V and 5 bases at J, with 12 bases between the two ends. The CDR3 region has the DNA TGTGCCAGCAGCCCTCGCGCCACGGAGACCCAGTACTTC. This codes for CASSPRATETQYF.

The sample holds a few counts of this clonotype. The chain is built from TRBV7-9 and TRBJ2-5, with D perhaps matching TRBD1 (6 bases). The V end was cut by 5 bases, the J end by 11 bases, with 21 bases between. CDR1 is SEHNR and CDR2 is FQNEAQ in the germline V gene (reference sequence). This CDR3 is built from 14 residues. DNA for the CDR3: TGTGCCAGCAGCCCTACAGGGAACCAACGTGAGCAGTACTTC. Encoded protein: CASSPTGNQREQYF.

This chain connects TRBV7-9 to TRBJ2-7; 7 bases align to TRBD1. CDR1 and CDR2 from the germline V gene are SEHNR and FQNEAQ (reference sequence). The CDR3 runs to 15 residues. The ends lost 1 base at V and 5 bases at J; junction bases unmatched: 8. The CDR3 coding sequence is TGTGCCAGCAGCTTAGTTAACAGGGGTATTGACGAGCAGTACTTC. Protein product: CASSLVNRGIDEQYF.

This clonotype was counted between two and nine times. The chain is built from TRBV20-1 and TRBJ2-7; 10 bases align to TRBD1. The germline V gene has CDR1 DFQATT and CDR2 SNEGSKA (reference sequence). The CDR3 contains 13 residues. V shed 7 bases and J 4 bases; nucleotides not matched to a gene: 7. DNA for the CDR3: TGCAGTGGTGTGGGGGGACAGGGGTACGAGCAGTACTTC. Its protein is CSGVGGQGYEQYF.

Comments on this clonotype: A much larger clonotype is one base distant, so this may be a read error. The chain recombines TRBV21-1 with TRBJ2-7. TRBV21-1 is labeled a pseudogene. The CDR3 consists of 13 residues. The CDR3 sequence is CAGKDKGPYEQYF. CDR3 in DNA: TGTGCCGGCAAAGACAAAGGTCCCTACGAGCAGTACTTC.

The rearrangement joins TRBV5-1 to TRBJ2-3, with 9 bases lining up with TRBD2. The CDR3 has 15 residues. Germline-derived CDR1 and CDR2 are SGHRS and YFSETQ. With 4 bases clipped from V and 4 bases from J, the junction kept 7 bases outside the gene matches. CDR3 region: CASSPSGMGADTQYF. CDR3 nucleotides: TGCGCCAGCAGCCCTAGCGGGATGGGGGCAGATACGCAGTATTTT.

Comment on this clonotype: The junction and the germline gene differ at one end; a read error may be behind it. The gene calls are TRBV7-8 and TRBJ2-4, with 10 nucleotides matching TRBD1. The J call may be mistaken, given a closer DNA end match to TRBJ2-7. This CDR3 is built from 16 residues. Germline-derived CDR1 and CDR2 are SGHVS and FQNEAQ. The CDR3 DNA follows: TGTGTCAGCAGCTTAGCGCTGGACAGGGGGAACTACGAGCAGTACTTC. It yields the protein CVSSLALDRGNYEQYF.

This chain links TRBV3-1 with TRBJ1-6, with unresolved D. The CDR3 has 15 residues. V shed 1 base and J shed 8 bases, with 12 bases lying between them. Germline V gives CDR1 LGHDT, CDR2 YNNKEL (reference sequence). CDR3 bases: TGTGCCAGCAGCCAAGCCGGACGGACTTATTCACCCCTCCACTTT. Protein: CASSQAGRTYSPLHF.

This clonotype was seen ten or more times. The rearrangement joins TRBV12-3 or TRBV12-4 to TRBJ2-5, with D possibly matching TRBD2 (6 bases). The CDR3 has 15 amino acids. V was cut by 3 bases and J by 5 bases, with 16 bases left in between. The CDR3 region is CASSFRDFPRETQYF. CDR3 bases: TGTGCCAGCAGTTTCAGGGACTTTCCGCGGGAGACCCAGTACTTC.

The chain combines TRBV20-1 with TRBJ2-4; no firm D call. CDR1 and CDR2 (germline): DFQATT, SNEGSKA (reference sequence). The CDR3 extends over 16 amino acids. Trimming removed 4 bases from V and 14 bases from J, with 30 bases in between. Here the CDR3 DNA reads TGCAGTGCTACATACCCGAAGGCCGACTCGTCGTCATTCAAGTACTTC. This codes for CSATYPKADSSSFKYF.

This CDR3 is CASSESTGPYGYTF. The CDR3, as DNA: TGTGCCAGCAGTGAATCCACTGGACCATATGGCTACACCTTC. The rearrangement links TRBV25-1 to TRBJ1-2; D unclear. This CDR3 is 14 amino acids long. The germline CDR1 and CDR2 sequences are MGHDK and SYGVNS. Trimming took off 1 base at V and 5 bases at J, with 11 bases between the two ends.

This clonotype was seen at least ten times. The V and J genes are TRBV15 and TRBJ2-1, with 8 positions matching TRBD1. The CDR3 totals 14 residues. In germline, CDR1 is LNHNV, CDR2 YYDKDF (reference sequence). V lost 6 bases to trimming and J lost 4 bases; unmatched junction nucleotides: 5. The CDR3 sequence: CATSRRQGYNEQFF. Here the CDR3 DNA reads TGTGCCACCAGTCGGAGACAGGGGTACAATGAGCAGTTCTTC.

This chain joins TRBV7-9 and TRBJ2-1; no firm D call. The V gene's germline CDR1 is SEHNR and CDR2 FQNEAQ (reference sequence). V was clipped by 4 bases and J by 6 bases, with 4 bases between them. This CDR3 spans 11 amino acids. The CDR3 is CASSYVNEQFF. The CDR3 region has the DNA TGTGCCAGCAGCTACGTCAATGAGCAGTTCTTC.

There are a few counts of this clonotype. This chain connects TRBV7-2 to TRBJ1-1; a possible D gene is TRBD1 (5 bases). Per germline, CDR1 SGHTA and CDR2 FQGNSA. The CDR3 totals 14 residues. Deletions cut 1 base from V and 4 bases from J, with 10 bases between. The CDR3 DNA is TGTGCCAGCAGCTTAGAAACAGGTATCACTGAAGCTTTCTTT. It specifies CASSLETGITEAFF.

This chain joins TRBV4-1 and TRBJ2-7; D is unresolved. The CDR3 totals 15 residues. The V and J ends lost 0 bases and 2 bases respectively, with 11 bases between them. The germline CDR1 and CDR2 sequences are MGHRA and YSYEKL. CDR3 sequence (DNA): TGCGCCAGCAGCCAAGATCGGAACCCCGCCTACGAGCAGTACTTC. Its protein is CASSQDRNPAYEQYF.